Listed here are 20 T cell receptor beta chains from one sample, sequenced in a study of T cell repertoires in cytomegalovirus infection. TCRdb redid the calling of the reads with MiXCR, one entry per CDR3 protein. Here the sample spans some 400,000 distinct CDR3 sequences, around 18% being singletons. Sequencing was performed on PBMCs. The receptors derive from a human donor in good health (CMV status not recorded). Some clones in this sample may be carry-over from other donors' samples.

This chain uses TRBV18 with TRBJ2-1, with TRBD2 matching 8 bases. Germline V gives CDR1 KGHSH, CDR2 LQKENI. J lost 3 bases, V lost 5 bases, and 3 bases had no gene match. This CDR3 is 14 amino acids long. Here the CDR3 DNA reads TGTGCCAGCTCAGTCGGGGGGGTCTACAATGAGCAGTTCTTC. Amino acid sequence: CASSVGGVYNEQFF.

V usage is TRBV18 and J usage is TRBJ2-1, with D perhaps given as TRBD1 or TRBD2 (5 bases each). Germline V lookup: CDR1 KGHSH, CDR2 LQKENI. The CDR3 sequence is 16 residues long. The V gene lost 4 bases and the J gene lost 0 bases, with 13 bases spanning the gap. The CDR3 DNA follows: TGTGCCAGCTCACAGAGAGACGGGACCTCCTACAATGAGCAGTTCTTC. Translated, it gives CASSQRDGTSYNEQFF.

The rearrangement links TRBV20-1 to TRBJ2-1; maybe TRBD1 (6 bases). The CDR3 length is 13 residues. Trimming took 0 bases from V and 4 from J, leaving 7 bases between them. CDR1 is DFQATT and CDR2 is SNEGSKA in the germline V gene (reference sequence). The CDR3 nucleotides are TGCAGTGCTAGAGAGGACAGATACAATGAGCAGTTCTTC. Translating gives CSAREDRYNEQFF.

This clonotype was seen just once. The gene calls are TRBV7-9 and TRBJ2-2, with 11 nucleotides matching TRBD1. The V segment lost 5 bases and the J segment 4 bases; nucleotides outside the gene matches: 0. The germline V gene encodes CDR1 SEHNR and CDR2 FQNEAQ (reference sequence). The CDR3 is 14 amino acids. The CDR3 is CASSGTGGTGELFF. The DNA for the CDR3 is TGTGCCAGCAGCGGGACAGGGGGCACCGGGGAGCTGTTTTTT.

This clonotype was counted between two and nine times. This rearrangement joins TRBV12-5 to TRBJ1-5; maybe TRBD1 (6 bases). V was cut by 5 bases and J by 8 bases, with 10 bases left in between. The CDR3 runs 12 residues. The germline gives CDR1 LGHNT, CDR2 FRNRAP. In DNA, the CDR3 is TGTGCTAGTGGTCCCAGGGGCGAGCCCCAGCATTTT. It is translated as CASGPRGEPQHF.

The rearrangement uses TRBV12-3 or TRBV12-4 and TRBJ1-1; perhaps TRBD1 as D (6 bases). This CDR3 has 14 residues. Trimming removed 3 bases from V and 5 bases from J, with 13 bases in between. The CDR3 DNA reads TGTGCCAGCAGTTTTAGGGGGGCAGATACTGAAGCTTTCTTT. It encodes CASSFRGADTEAFF.

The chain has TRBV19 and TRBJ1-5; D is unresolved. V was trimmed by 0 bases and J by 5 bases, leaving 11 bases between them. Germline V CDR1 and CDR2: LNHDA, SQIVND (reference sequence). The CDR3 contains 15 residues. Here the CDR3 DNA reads TGTGCCAGTAGTATAGATCGCGGCGGGGATCAGCCCCAGCATTTT. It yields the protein CASSIDRGGDQPQHF. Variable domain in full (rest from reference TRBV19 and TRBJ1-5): DGGITQSPKYLFRKEGQNVTLSCEQNLNHDAMYWYRQDPGQGLRLIYYSQIVNDFQKGDIAEGYSVSREKKESFPLTVTSAQKNPTAFYLCASSIDRGGDQPQHFGDGTRLSIL.

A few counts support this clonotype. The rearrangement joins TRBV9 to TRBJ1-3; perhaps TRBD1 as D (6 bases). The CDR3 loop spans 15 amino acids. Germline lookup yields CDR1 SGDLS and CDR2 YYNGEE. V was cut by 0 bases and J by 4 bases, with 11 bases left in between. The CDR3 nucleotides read TGTGCCAGCAGCGTAGCTTCAGGGGCCGGAAACACCATATATTTT. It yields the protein CASSVASGAGNTIYF.

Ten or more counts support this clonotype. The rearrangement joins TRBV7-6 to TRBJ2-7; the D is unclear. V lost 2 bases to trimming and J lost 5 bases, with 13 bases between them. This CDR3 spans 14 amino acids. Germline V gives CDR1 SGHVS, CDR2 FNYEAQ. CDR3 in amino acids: CASSLMSFKNEQYF. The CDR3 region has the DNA TGTGCCAGCAGCTTAATGTCGTTTAAAAACGAGCAGTACTTC.

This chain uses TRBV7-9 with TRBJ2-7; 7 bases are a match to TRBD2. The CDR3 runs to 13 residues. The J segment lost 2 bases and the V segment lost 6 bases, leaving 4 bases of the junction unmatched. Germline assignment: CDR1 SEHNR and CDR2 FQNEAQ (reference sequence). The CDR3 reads CASRPSGAYEQYF. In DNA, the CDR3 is TGTGCCAGCAGGCCCAGCGGGGCCTACGAGCAGTACTTC. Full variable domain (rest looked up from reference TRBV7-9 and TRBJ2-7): DTGVSQNPRHKITKRGQNVTFRCDPISEHNRLYWYRQTLGQGPEFLTYFQNEAQLEKSRLLSDRFSAERPKGSFSTLEIQRTEQGDSAMYLCASRPSGAYEQYFGPGTRLTVT.

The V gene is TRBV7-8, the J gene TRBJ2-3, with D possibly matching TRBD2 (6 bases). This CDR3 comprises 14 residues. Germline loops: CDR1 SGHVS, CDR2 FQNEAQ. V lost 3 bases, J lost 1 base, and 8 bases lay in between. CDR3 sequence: CASSFGSRTDTQYF. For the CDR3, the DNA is TGTGCCAGCAGCTTCGGGAGTCGCACAGATACGCAGTATTTT.

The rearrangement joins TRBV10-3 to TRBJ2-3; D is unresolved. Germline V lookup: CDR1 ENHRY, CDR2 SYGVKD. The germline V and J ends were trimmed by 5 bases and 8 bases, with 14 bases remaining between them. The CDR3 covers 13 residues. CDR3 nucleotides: TGTGCCATCAGTTATACTGGAGATGGTACGCAGTATTTT. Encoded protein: CAISYTGDGTQYF.

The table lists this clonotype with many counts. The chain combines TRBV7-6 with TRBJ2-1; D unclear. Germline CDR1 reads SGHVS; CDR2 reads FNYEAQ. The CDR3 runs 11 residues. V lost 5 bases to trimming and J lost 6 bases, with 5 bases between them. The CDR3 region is CASSVGNEQFF. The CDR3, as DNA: TGTGCCAGCAGCGTAGGCAATGAGCAGTTCTTC.

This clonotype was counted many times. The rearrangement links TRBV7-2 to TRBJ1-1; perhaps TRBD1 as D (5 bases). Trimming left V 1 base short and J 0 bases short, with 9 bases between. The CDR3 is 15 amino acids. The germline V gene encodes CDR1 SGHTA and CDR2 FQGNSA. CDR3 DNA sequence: TGTGCCAGCAGCTTAGGGGCAGGGATGAACACTGAAGCTTTCTTT. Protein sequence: CASSLGAGMNTEAFF.

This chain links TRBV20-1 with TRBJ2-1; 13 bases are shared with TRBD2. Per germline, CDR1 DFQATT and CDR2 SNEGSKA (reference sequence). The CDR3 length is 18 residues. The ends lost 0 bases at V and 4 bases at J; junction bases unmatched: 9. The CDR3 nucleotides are TGCAGTGCTAGAGATCTGACTAGCGGGGGGCCAAAATACAATGAGCAGTTCTTC. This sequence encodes CSARDLTSGGPKYNEQFF.

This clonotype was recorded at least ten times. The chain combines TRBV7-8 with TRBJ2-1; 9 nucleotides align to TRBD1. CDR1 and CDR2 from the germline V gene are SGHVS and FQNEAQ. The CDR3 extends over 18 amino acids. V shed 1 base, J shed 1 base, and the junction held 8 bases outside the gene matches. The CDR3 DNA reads TGTGCCAGCAGCTTAGTTTTCGGGACAGGGAGGTCCTACAATGAGCAGTTCTTC. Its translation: CASSLVFGTGRSYNEQFF.

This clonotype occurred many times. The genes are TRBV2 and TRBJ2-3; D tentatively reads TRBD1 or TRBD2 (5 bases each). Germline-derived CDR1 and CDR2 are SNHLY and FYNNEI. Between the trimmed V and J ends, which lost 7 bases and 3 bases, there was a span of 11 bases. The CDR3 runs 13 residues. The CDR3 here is CASTRGVTDTQYF. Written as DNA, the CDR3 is TGTGCCAGCACTAGAGGGGTTACAGATACGCAGTATTTT.

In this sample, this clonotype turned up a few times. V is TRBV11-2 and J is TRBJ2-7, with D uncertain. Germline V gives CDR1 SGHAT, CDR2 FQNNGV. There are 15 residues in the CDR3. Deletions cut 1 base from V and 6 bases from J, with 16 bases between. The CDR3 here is CASSLASGHLSEQYF. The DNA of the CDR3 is TGTGCCAGCAGCTTAGCGTCAGGTCATTTGAGCGAGCAGTACTTC.

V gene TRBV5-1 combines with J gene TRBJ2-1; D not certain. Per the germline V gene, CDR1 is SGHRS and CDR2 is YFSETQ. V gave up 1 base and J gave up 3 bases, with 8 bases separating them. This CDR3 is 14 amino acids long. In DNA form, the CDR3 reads TGCGCCAGCAGCTTGCTAGGGAACTACAATGAGCAGTTCTTC. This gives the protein CASSLLGNYNEQFF.

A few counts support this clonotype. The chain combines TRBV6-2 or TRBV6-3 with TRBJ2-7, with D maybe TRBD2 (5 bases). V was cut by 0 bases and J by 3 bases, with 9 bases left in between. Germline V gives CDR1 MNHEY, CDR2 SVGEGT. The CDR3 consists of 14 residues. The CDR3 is CASSYSPGSYEQYF. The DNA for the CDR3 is TGTGCCAGCAGTTACTCCCCGGGAAGCTACGAGCAGTACTTC.